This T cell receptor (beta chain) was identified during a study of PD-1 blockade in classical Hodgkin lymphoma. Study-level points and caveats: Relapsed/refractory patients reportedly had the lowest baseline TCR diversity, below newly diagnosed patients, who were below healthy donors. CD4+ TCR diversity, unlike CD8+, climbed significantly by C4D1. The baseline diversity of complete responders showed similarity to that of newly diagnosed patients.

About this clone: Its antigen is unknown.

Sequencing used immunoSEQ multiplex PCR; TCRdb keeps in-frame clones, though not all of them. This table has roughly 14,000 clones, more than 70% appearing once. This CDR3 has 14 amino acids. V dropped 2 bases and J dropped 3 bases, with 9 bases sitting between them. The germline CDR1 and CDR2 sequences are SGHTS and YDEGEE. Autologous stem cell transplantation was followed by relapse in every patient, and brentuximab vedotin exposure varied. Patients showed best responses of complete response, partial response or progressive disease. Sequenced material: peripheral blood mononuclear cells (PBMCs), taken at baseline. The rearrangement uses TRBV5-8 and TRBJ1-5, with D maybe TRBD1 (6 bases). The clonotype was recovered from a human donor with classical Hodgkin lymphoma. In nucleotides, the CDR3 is TGTGCCAGCAGCTTCTGGGGGGCCAATCAGCCCCAGCATTTT. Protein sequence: CASSFWGANQPQHF.